This T cell receptor beta chain was retrieved from a study of blood T cells in healthy people across ages. Germline V CDR1 and CDR2: SGHRS, YFSETQ. V was shortened by 3 bases and J by 1 base, with 13 bases between the two germline ends. This CDR3 is built from 16 residues. Note on this clonotype: Its target is not known.

General study findings and limits: Across samples, TCR beta diversity tracked strongly with naive T cell percentage.

The second PCR ran roughly 7 to 12 cycles with a sample-barcoded 5' primer and J-beta primers. TCRdb redid the calling of the 5' RACE reads with MiXCR, one entry per CDR3 protein. The repertoire holds about 1.4 million distinct CDR3 sequences, almost 60% seen once, with 6.5% to 8.5% in the top ten. Sequenced material: blood. The chain recombines TRBV5-1 with TRBJ1-4; tentatively, D is TRBD1 (6 bases). This sequence originates from a man younger than 35 in good health. The CDR3 region is CASSSTPGQTNEKLFF. The CDR3 region has the DNA TGCGCCAGCAGCTCAACTCCGGGACAAACTAATGAAAAACTGTTTTTT.